The rows below give T cell receptor beta chains drawn from one sample of a study of cytomegalovirus exposure and HLA in healthy donors. Only in-frame clones appear in the TCRdb table, and some are missing; sequencing was by immunoSEQ multiplex PCR. The sample holds around 300,000 clones; around two thirds are singletons and the top ten take about 2.2%. The sequenced sample consisted of PBMCs. Source of these receptors: a female donor in good health and CMV-seronegative. Each CDR3 is given with its conserved first and last residue. The order of the fields is D gene, J gene, V gene, clone size, CDR3 DNA, CDR3 protein. The D gene is left open where the match is weak. A clone size is listed for some rows: how often the clone was seen (once, few, many), or a class if it is expanded.

D: NA
J: TRBJ1-1
V: TRBV5-1
size: NA
DNA: TGCGCCAGCAGCTTTTACAGGAACACTGAAGCTTTCTTT
CDR3: CASSFYRNTEAFF

D: TRBD1
J: TRBJ1-1
V: TRBV7-6
size: few
DNA: TGTGCCAGCAGCTTAACTCAACCGGGACAGGTGAACACTGAAGCTTTCTTT
CDR3: CASSLTQPGQVNTEAFF

D: NA
J: TRBJ2-1
V: TRBV7-2
size: NA
DNA: TGTGCCAGCAGCGCCACTAAACCTACCTACAATGAGCAGTTCTTC
CDR3: CASSATKPTYNEQFF

D: NA
J: TRBJ2-1
V: TRBV27
size: NA
DNA: TGTGCCAGCAGTTTATCTGGACAAGCGCAGTTCTTC
CDR3: CASSLSGQAQFF

D: NA
J: TRBJ2-3
V: TRBV5-1
size: NA
DNA: TGCGCCAGCAGCTTGGGAAGACTGGAGGTGGATACGCAGTATTTT
CDR3: CASSLGRLEVDTQYF

D: NA
J: TRBJ1-1
V: TRBV7-2
size: NA
DNA: TGTGCCAGCAGCTTAGTATGGCCAGGCACTGAAGCTTTCTTT
CDR3: CASSLVWPGTEAFF

D: TRBD1
J: TRBJ2-2
V: TRBV10-3
size: NA
DNA: TGTGCCATCAGCGCCGGGAACTTCAGGGGGGGGGAGCTGTTTTTT
CDR3: CAISAGNFRGGELFF

D: NA
J: TRBJ2-2
V: TRBV10-1
size: NA
DNA: TGCGCCAGCAGTGAAAGCGGTAGGGGGGAGCTGTTTTTT
CDR3: CASSESGRGELFF

D: NA
J: TRBJ2-1
V: TRBV7-9
size: NA
DNA: TGTGCCAGCAGCCCCCCTAGCACAATGGGGGGGCAGTTCTTC
CDR3: CASSPPSTMGGQFF

D: TRBD1
J: TRBJ1-5
V: TRBV9
size: NA
DNA: TGTGCCAGCAGCGTATCAGGGGGTACCCAGCCCCAGCATTTT
CDR3: CASSVSGGTQPQHF

D: NA
J: TRBJ2-7
V: TRBV28
size: few
DNA: TGTGCCAGCAGTCTGAATTTCAGGATCTCCGAGCAGTACTTC
CDR3: CASSLNFRISEQYF

D: NA
J: TRBJ2-5
V: TRBV2
size: once
DNA: TGTGCCAGCAGTGTCCCGAAGGGGGAGACCCAGTACTTC
CDR3: CASSVPKGETQYF

D: TRBD1
J: TRBJ1-5
V: TRBV29-1
size: NA
DNA: TGCAGCGTCCGGACAGGGGGGTTCAATCAGCCCCAGCATTTT
CDR3: CSVRTGGFNQPQHF

D: TRBD2
J: TRBJ2-1
V: TRBV7-8
size: NA
DNA: TGTGCCAGCAGCACCGGACTAGTACTCTACAATGAGCAGTTCTTC
CDR3: CASSTGLVLYNEQFF

D: NA
J: TRBJ2-7
V: TRBV27
size: NA
DNA: TGTGCCAGCAGACTGGCTAGGGGTGCCTACGAGCAGTACTTC
CDR3: CASRLARGAYEQYF

D: NA
J: TRBJ1-6
V: TRBV7-2
size: few
DNA: TGTGCCAGCAGCTTAGAGGAGGGTTCACCCCTCCACTTT
CDR3: CASSLEEGSPLHF

D: TRBD2
J: TRBJ2-4
V: TRBV2
size: once
DNA: TGTGCCAGCAGTGTGTTCGGGACTAGCGGGAGTTTGGCCAAAAACATTCAGTACTTC
CDR3: CASSVFGTSGSLAKNIQYF

D: TRBD2
J: TRBJ2-2
V: TRBV6-6
size: few
DNA: TGTGCCACCACTAGCGGGAACACCGGGGAGCTGTTTTTT
CDR3: CATTSGNTGELFF

D: NA
J: TRBJ2-7
V: TRBV11-3
size: NA
DNA: TGTGCCAGCAGCCGCCTCGCCGGTGGAGAGAAGTCCTACGAGCAGTACTTC
CDR3: CASSRLAGGEKSYEQYF

D: NA
J: TRBJ1-1
V: TRBV18
size: NA
DNA: TGTGCCAGCTCACCTTTGACAGGCAGAACGAGGACTGAAGCTTTCTTT
CDR3: CASSPLTGRTRTEAFF

D: TRBD1
J: TRBJ2-5
V: TRBV5-4
size: NA
DNA: TGTGCCAGCAGCTTGGCCCGGACAGGGGTTAATCAAGAGACCCAGTACTTC
CDR3: CASSLARTGVNQETQYF

D: NA
J: TRBJ2-5
V: TRBV20-1
size: NA
DNA: TGCAGTGTGGAGAGGGAAGAGACCCAGTACTTC
CDR3: CSVEREETQYF

D: NA
J: TRBJ2-2
V: TRBV30
size: NA
DNA: TGTGCCTGGAGTGTAAAGAAGTACTCGGAGCTGTTTTTT
CDR3: CAWSVKKYSELFF

D: NA
J: TRBJ1-2
V: TRBV5-1
size: few
DNA: TGCGCCAGCAGCTTGGTATCAGGGGATGGCTACACCTTC
CDR3: CASSLVSGDGYTF

D: TRBD2
J: TRBJ2-7
V: TRBV9
size: NA
DNA: TGTGCCAGCAGCGTAGGTGCGGCGGGAGCAACCTACGAGCAGTACTTC
CDR3: CASSVGAAGATYEQYF

D: TRBD1
J: TRBJ2-3
V: TRBV5-6
size: NA
DNA: TGTGCCAGCAGTCTAGGGGGCGTGGCAGATACGCAGTATTTT
CDR3: CASSLGGVADTQYF

D: NA
J: TRBJ2-1
V: TRBV20-1
size: NA
DNA: TGCAGCGCTCCGACGGGTCAGTTCTTC
CDR3: CSAPTGQFF

D: NA
J: TRBJ1-4
V: TRBV30
size: NA
DNA: TGTGCCTGGAGTACCGTAGGGGGAAGTGAAAAACTGTTTTTT
CDR3: CAWSTVGGSEKLFF

D: NA
J: TRBJ2-7
V: TRBV5-4
size: NA
DNA: TGTGCCAGCAGCTTTGGGCAGGACGAGCAGTACTTC
CDR3: CASSFGQDEQYF

D: NA
J: TRBJ2-7
V: TRBV21-1
size: NA
DNA: TGTGCCAGCAGCATTCGCGGGGGCCCCTACGAGCAGTACTTC
CDR3: CASSIRGGPYEQYF